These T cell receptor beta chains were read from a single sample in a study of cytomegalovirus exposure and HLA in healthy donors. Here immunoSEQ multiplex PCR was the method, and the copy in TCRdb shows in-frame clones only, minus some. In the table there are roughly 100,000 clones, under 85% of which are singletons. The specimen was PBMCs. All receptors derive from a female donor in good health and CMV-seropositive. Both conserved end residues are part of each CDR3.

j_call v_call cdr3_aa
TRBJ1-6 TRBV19 CASMGSGASPLHF
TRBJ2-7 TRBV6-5 CASSYSLGQDYEQYF
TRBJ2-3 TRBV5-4 CASSLGRGETDTQYF
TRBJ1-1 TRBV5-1 CASTRGLNTEAFF
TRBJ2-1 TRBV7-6 CASSPETAESGGANEQFF
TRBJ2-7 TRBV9 CASSDGTGNFHEQYF
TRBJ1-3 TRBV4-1 CASSQTGGNSGNTIYF
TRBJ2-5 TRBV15 CATSRDRAGETQYF
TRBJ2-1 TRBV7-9 CASSLAQNDNEQFF
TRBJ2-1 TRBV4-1 CASSPKVAGVYNEQFF
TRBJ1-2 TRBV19 CASSIGGRDGYTF
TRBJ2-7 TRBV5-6 CASSSDRGRGVYEQYF
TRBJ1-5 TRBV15 CATSRVGESGLSNQPQHF
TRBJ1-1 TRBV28 CASGEGLGPYTGTQNTEAFF
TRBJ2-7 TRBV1 CTSSQVILGGLEQYF
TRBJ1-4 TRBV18 CASSPGQDNEKLFF
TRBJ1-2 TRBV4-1 CASSPTPGQRCGYTF
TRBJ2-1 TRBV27 CASSLRQDPYNEQFF
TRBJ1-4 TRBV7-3 CASSKKVYANEKLFF
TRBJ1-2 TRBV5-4 CASSLGQGRYYTF